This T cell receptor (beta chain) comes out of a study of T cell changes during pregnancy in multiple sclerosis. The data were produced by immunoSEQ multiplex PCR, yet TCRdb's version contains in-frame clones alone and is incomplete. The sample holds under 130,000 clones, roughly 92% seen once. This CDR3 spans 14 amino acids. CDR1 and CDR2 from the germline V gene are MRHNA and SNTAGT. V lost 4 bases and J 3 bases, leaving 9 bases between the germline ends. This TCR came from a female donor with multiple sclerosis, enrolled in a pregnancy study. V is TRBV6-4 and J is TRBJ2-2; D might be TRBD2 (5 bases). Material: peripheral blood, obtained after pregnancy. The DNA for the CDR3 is TGTGCCAGCAGTGTGGCGGGCGACACCGGGGAGCTGTTTTTT. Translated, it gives CASSVAGDTGELFF.